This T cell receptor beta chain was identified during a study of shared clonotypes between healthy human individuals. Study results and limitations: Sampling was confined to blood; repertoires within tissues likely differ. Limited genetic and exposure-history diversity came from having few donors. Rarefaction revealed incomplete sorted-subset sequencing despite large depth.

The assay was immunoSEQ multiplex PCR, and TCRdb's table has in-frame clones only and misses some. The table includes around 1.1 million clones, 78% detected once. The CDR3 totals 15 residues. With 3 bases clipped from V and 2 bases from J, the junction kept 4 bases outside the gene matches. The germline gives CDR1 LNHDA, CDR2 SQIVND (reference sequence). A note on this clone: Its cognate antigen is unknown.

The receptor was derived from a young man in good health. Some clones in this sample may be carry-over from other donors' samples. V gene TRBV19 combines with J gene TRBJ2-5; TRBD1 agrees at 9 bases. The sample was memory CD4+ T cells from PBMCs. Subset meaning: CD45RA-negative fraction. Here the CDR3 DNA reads TGTGCCAGTAGTATCCGGGACAGGGCTCAAGAGACCCAGTACTTC. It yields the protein CASSIRDRAQETQYF.